This TCR beta chain was captured by sequencing in a study of blood T cell repertoires in COVID-19 (dated by TCRdb to about 2020). Study-wide context: Samples covering the acute and convalescent phases of COVID-19 were provided by collaborators in the United States, Italy and Spain. The material from the prospective study consisted of cDNA or gDNA derived from T cells, B-cell-depleted T cells, or PBMCs. The dataset comprised deeply sampled blood TCRbeta repertoires from subjects exposed to, actively infected with, or recovered from COVID-19. A freely available public database, intended as a resource for researchers studying the immune response to SARS-CoV-2, is where the repertoires were released. The samples were drawn from the first 160 participants of the ongoing ImmuneRACE study and from more than 1,000 subjects provided by 6 global collaborators. Sample metadata almost always included a de-identified subject ID, COVID-19 status, age in years and sex. Where available, HLA class I and class II types were obtained from metadata supplied by the sample provider rather than from assay-based typing.

CDR1 MDHEN and CDR2 SYDVKM were looked up in the germline V gene. Trimming at the junction amounts to 10 bases on V and 5 bases on J, and the germline ends lie 17 bases apart. Counted from cysteine to phenylalanine, this CDR3 has 13 amino acids. Only the CDR3 region is kept as DNA, spanning 39 bases read in frame from base 1. The collaborating institutions used their own protocols to collect whole blood in K2EDTA tubes. For TCRbeta analysis, collaborator samples were shipped as frozen whole blood, as isolated PBMCs, or as DNA extracted from either sample type. Study-wide findings and limitations: How much clinical and demographic metadata was included differed by source and by participant, and the metadata was provided uncurated.

The immunoSEQ Assay, a bias-controlled multiplex PCR, was used to amplify TCRbeta CDR3 regions from genomic DNA. Processing in the source paper ran as follows. The number of nucleated cells in each sample was estimated by amplification of reference gene primers within the assay. Sequence reads were collapsed and filtered to measure the absolute abundance of every unique TCRbeta CDR3 rearrangement. For each sample, productive Simpson clonality was calculated as the square root of Simpson's diversity index across productive rearrangements. Not all clones reach the TCRdb copy of this immuneACCESS table, which keeps in-frame sequences only. Checked studies attribute under half of the gap to unresolved V genes and leave the rest unexplained. V and J calls and clone size are given by that table; D and trimming were obtained from the DNA. Within this sample are 150,000 to 200,000 clones, with 65% to 85% of them counted one time only. Jointly, the top ten make up approximately 10% of the sample.

This clone was found once. Its antigen remains undetermined. Base quality data are lacking; no much larger clone is found one base away. The chain joins TRBV28 to TRBJ2-5, and the D gene may be TRBD2, 5 bases matching. This clonotype originated in a man aged 60-69 years with active or convalescent COVID-19. The material sequenced was peripheral blood. The DNA sequence follows: TGTGCCATGTATCACAGCCCGGGGGAGACCCAGTACTTC. This gives the protein CAMYHSPGETQYF.